The clone carrying this T cell receptor beta chain showed up many times. Its specificity is not known. MiXCR was run by TCRdb on the RACE reads, yielding one entry per CDR3 protein. The repertoire holds more than 55,000 distinct CDR3 sequences, roughly a tenth seen once, with 9.6% in the top ten. This sample stems from a study of human T cells and chemical hapten exposure. Study details: Patients, predominantly female, presented with alopecia areata, totalis or universalis. Study outcomes and limitations: Among expanded TCRs, significantly more large CDR3 similarity clusters formed than among controls.

As for time point: pre-sensitization, week 0. Treatment reported: therapeutic diphenylcyclopropenone sensitization with weekly scalp DPC. Total RNA was isolated from whole blood that had not been fractionated. The specimen was whole blood, collected in connection with sensitization to the hapten diphenylcyclopropenone (DPC). The clonotype originates from a man between 35 and 55 years old with alopecia areata. Some clones in this sample may be carry-over from other donors' samples.

CDR3 region: CASMAGLTREYNEQFF. CDR3 nucleotide sequence: TGTGCCAGCATGGCGGGGCTTACCCGAGAGTACAATGAGCAGTTCTTC. This chain uses TRBV2 with TRBJ2-1; maybe TRBD2 (6 bases). Germline CDR1 is SNHLY and CDR2 is FYNNEI. V lost 7 bases, J lost 4 bases, and 20 bases lay in between. CDR3 length equals 16 residues.